The rows below give T cell receptor beta chains drawn from one sample of a study of blood T cell repertoires in COVID-19. Repertoires were generated with immunoSEQ multiplex PCR, while TCRdb's copy carries only in-frame clones and drops some. The sample shows approximately 340,000 clones, 87% of them seen only once. Sequenced material: peripheral blood. These TCRs come from a man younger than 40 with COVID-19, enrolled during active disease. Both conserved end residues are part of each CDR3. The D gene is left open where the match is weak. For some rows the clone size is stated as once, few or many, or as a class when expanded; others skip it.

d_call: .
clone_size: .
v_call: TRBV11-2
j_call: TRBJ1-5
cdr3_aa: CASSLGAGGNQPQHF
cdr3_nt: TGTGCCAGCAGTCTTGGGGCAGGGGGCAATCAGCCCCAGCATTTT

d_call: .
clone_size: few
v_call: TRBV4-2
j_call: TRBJ2-5
cdr3_aa: CASSQATSAGLQETQYF
cdr3_nt: TGTGCCAGCAGCCAAGCGACCTCGGCGGGCTTACAAGAGACCCAGTACTTC

d_call: .
clone_size: .
v_call: TRBV7-3
j_call: TRBJ2-3
cdr3_aa: CASSFGDTQYF
cdr3_nt: TGTGCCAGCAGCTTCGGAGATACGCAGTATTTT

d_call: .
clone_size: once
v_call: TRBV19
j_call: TRBJ1-1
cdr3_aa: CASSGQLMNTEAFF
cdr3_nt: TGTGCCAGTTCCGGACAGTTAATGAACACTGAAGCTTTCTTT

d_call: TRBD1
clone_size: .
v_call: TRBV19
j_call: TRBJ1-5
cdr3_aa: CATVGTAYSNQPQHF
cdr3_nt: TGTGCCACCGTCGGGACAGCCTATAGCAATCAGCCCCAGCATTTT

d_call: TRBD2
clone_size: .
v_call: TRBV7-2
j_call: TRBJ2-7
cdr3_aa: CASATGTSLYEQYF
cdr3_nt: TGTGCCAGCGCCACCGGGACTAGCCTCTACGAGCAGTACTTC

d_call: .
clone_size: once
v_call: TRBV19
j_call: TRBJ2-7
cdr3_aa: CASSRQGGFYEQYF
cdr3_nt: TGTGCCAGTAGTAGGCAGGGTGGTTTCTACGAGCAGTACTTC

d_call: TRBD1
clone_size: .
v_call: TRBV6-5
j_call: TRBJ1-2
cdr3_aa: CASTLTGKGYTF
cdr3_nt: TGTGCCAGCACTTTGACAGGGAAGGGCTACACCTTC

d_call: .
clone_size: .
v_call: TRBV18
j_call: TRBJ1-1
cdr3_aa: CASSPDSLIPMNTEAFF
cdr3_nt: TGTGCCAGCTCACCCGACAGTCTTATCCCCATGAACACTGAAGCTTTCTTT

d_call: TRBD1
clone_size: once
v_call: TRBV18
j_call: TRBJ1-2
cdr3_aa: CASSPSTGPYGYTF
cdr3_nt: TGTGCCAGCTCACCCTCGACAGGGCCTTATGGCTACACCTTC

d_call: TRBD1
clone_size: .
v_call: TRBV6-5
j_call: TRBJ2-7
cdr3_aa: CASSSDRGQGQYF
cdr3_nt: TGTGCCAGCAGTTCTGACCGAGGACAGGGACAATACTTC

d_call: .
clone_size: .
v_call: TRBV19
j_call: TRBJ2-3
cdr3_aa: CASSNGGSTDTQYF
cdr3_nt: TGTGCCAGTAGTAATGGCGGGAGCACAGATACGCAGTATTTT

d_call: .
clone_size: once
v_call: TRBV7-9
j_call: TRBJ2-6
cdr3_aa: CASSLGAVSGANVLTF
cdr3_nt: TGTGCCAGCAGCTTGGGAGCTGTCTCTGGGGCCAACGTCCTGACTTTC

d_call: .
clone_size: .
v_call: TRBV21-1
j_call: TRBJ2-7
cdr3_aa: CASSSPRPGQGALEQYF
cdr3_nt: TGTGCCAGCAGCTCGCCGAGACCGGGACAGGGGGCTCTCGAGCAGTACTTC

d_call: .
clone_size: once
v_call: TRBV18
j_call: TRBJ1-3
cdr3_aa: CASSPQSQGNSGNTIYF
cdr3_nt: TGTGCCAGCTCACCCCAATCCCAGGGGAACTCTGGAAACACCATATATTTT

d_call: TRBD1
clone_size: .
v_call: TRBV5-1
j_call: TRBJ2-6
cdr3_aa: CASSSTWTGAAGANVLTF
cdr3_nt: TGCGCCAGCAGCTCAACCTGGACAGGGGCGGCTGGGGCCAACGTCCTGACTTTC

d_call: .
clone_size: .
v_call: TRBV6-2/TRBV6-3
j_call: TRBJ1-5
cdr3_aa: CASSFQGITQPQHF
cdr3_nt: TGTGCCAGCAGTTTTCAGGGTATCACTCAGCCCCAGCATTTT

d_call: TRBD1
clone_size: few
v_call: TRBV5-1
j_call: TRBJ2-3
cdr3_aa: CASSPGQVSTDTQYF
cdr3_nt: TGCGCCAGCAGCCCTGGACAGGTTAGCACAGATACGCAGTATTTT

d_call: .
clone_size: once
v_call: TRBV12-5
j_call: TRBJ1-1
cdr3_aa: CASGLNSPNTEAFF
cdr3_nt: TGTGCTAGTGGTTTGAACAGCCCTAACACTGAAGCTTTCTTT

d_call: .
clone_size: few
v_call: TRBV25-1
j_call: TRBJ2-1
cdr3_aa: CATRGITYNEQFF
cdr3_nt: TGTGCCACCCGGGGTATTACCTACAATGAGCAGTTCTTC

d_call: .
clone_size: .
v_call: TRBV5-4
j_call: TRBJ1-3
cdr3_aa: CASSLGGRGGNTIYF
cdr3_nt: TGTGCCAGCAGCTTGGGGGGCAGGGGTGGAAACACCATATATTTT

d_call: TRBD1
clone_size: .
v_call: TRBV5-5
j_call: TRBJ1-2
cdr3_aa: CASSLTGGANGEGYTF
cdr3_nt: TGTGCCAGCAGCCTGACAGGGGGCGCGAACGGGGAAGGCTACACCTTC

d_call: .
clone_size: .
v_call: TRBV19
j_call: TRBJ2-7
cdr3_aa: CASSTPPTGELYEQYF
cdr3_nt: TGTGCCAGTAGTACACCACCGACGGGGGAACTCTACGAGCAGTACTTC

d_call: TRBD2
clone_size: once
v_call: TRBV4-2
j_call: TRBJ2-1
cdr3_aa: CASSQDLTSGNYNEQFF
cdr3_nt: TGTGCCAGCAGCCAGGATCTAACTAGCGGGAACTACAATGAGCAGTTCTTC

d_call: TRBD2
clone_size: .
v_call: TRBV4-2
j_call: TRBJ2-7
cdr3_aa: CASSQDSLAGGSYEQYF
cdr3_nt: TGTGCCAGCAGCCAAGATTCGCTAGCGGGAGGGTCCTACGAGCAGTACTTC

d_call: .
clone_size: .
v_call: TRBV19
j_call: TRBJ1-6
cdr3_aa: CASTPGGNSPLHF
cdr3_nt: TGTGCCAGTACCCCGGGGGGTAATTCACCCCTCCACTTT

d_call: .
clone_size: .
v_call: TRBV2
j_call: TRBJ2-3
cdr3_aa: CASSQDRRTDTQYF
cdr3_nt: TGTGCCAGCAGTCAGGACAGACGCACAGATACGCAGTATTTT

d_call: TRBD1
clone_size: .
v_call: TRBV10-3
j_call: TRBJ2-7
cdr3_aa: CAIRSGQGAISYEQYF
cdr3_nt: TGTGCCATCAGATCCGGACAGGGGGCTATAAGCTACGAGCAGTACTTC

d_call: .
clone_size: .
v_call: TRBV10-3
j_call: TRBJ2-3
cdr3_aa: CAIRRTSGGTDTQYF
cdr3_nt: TGTGCCATCAGGAGGACCTCCGGGGGCACAGATACGCAGTATTTT

d_call: .
clone_size: many
v_call: TRBV2
j_call: TRBJ1-3
cdr3_aa: CASRDIQSSNTIYF
cdr3_nt: TGTGCCAGCAGGGACATACAGTCATCAAACACCATATATTTT

d_call: TRBD2
clone_size: .
v_call: TRBV28
j_call: TRBJ2-3
cdr3_aa: CASSVLAGSTDTQYF
cdr3_nt: TGTGCCAGCAGTGTACTAGCGGGGAGCACAGATACGCAGTATTTT

d_call: .
clone_size: .
v_call: TRBV30
j_call: TRBJ1-5
cdr3_aa: CAWSSHGGANQPQHF
cdr3_nt: TGTGCCTGGAGTTCCCACGGAGGGGCCAATCAGCCCCAGCATTTT

d_call: TRBD2
clone_size: .
v_call: TRBV18
j_call: TRBJ2-7
cdr3_aa: CASSQAGAGEQYF
cdr3_nt: TGTGCCAGCTCACAAGCGGGGGCCGGGGAGCAGTACTTC

d_call: .
clone_size: .
v_call: TRBV5-5
j_call: TRBJ1-1
cdr3_aa: CASRREVPEVPFF
cdr3_nt: TGTGCCAGCAGACGAGAGGTCCCTGAAGTCCCTTTCTTT

d_call: .
clone_size: .
v_call: TRBV7-9
j_call: TRBJ2-5
cdr3_aa: CASSPLGAETQYF
cdr3_nt: TGTGCCAGCAGCCCGTTAGGGGCGGAGACCCAGTACTTC

d_call: .
clone_size: .
v_call: TRBV4-1
j_call: TRBJ1-2
cdr3_aa: CASSQEYAGVYGYTF
cdr3_nt: TGCGCCAGCAGCCAAGAGTATGCGGGGGTCTATGGCTACACCTTC

d_call: .
clone_size: .
v_call: TRBV27
j_call: TRBJ2-2
cdr3_aa: CASSLSFASGELFF
cdr3_nt: TGTGCCAGCAGTTTATCGTTTGCCAGCGGGGAGCTGTTTTTT

d_call: .
clone_size: .
v_call: TRBV27
j_call: TRBJ1-2
cdr3_aa: CASAARRDLYGYTF
cdr3_nt: TGTGCCAGCGCCGCTCGGCGGGACCTCTATGGCTACACCTTC

d_call: .
clone_size: .
v_call: TRBV27
j_call: TRBJ2-3
cdr3_aa: CASSFNPYGGTDTQYF
cdr3_nt: TGTGCCAGCAGTTTCAATCCTTACGGGGGCACAGATACGCAGTATTTT

d_call: TRBD1
clone_size: .
v_call: TRBV19
j_call: TRBJ2-5
cdr3_aa: CASSIRQGVETQYF
cdr3_nt: TGTGCCAGTAGTATCCGACAGGGGGTAGAGACCCAGTACTTC